The rows below give T cell receptor beta chains drawn from one sample of a study of cytomegalovirus exposure and HLA in healthy donors. Libraries were prepared by immunoSEQ multiplex PCR; TCRdb keeps only in-frame clonotypes and omits some of them. Here the sample spans 170,000 or so clones, just under 85% being singletons. The sample consisted of PBMCs. All receptors come from a girl between 10 and 17 years old in good health and CMV-seropositive. CDR3s include the opening cysteine and the closing phenylalanine or tryptophan. The D gene is left open where the match is weak. Not every row has a clone size; where given, it reads once, few, many or a size class.

clone_size	j_call	d_call	v_call	cdr3_nt	cdr3_aa
once	TRBJ1-1	.	TRBV9	TGTGCCAGCAGCGTAGTACACGGGGGGAACACTGAAGCTTTCTTT	CASSVVHGGNTEAFF
.	TRBJ2-3	.	TRBV7-3	TGTGCCAGCAGCTTAAACGAGGCGGGACGAAGCAAATACACAGATACGCAGTATTTT	CASSLNEAGRSKYTDTQYF
.	TRBJ2-7	.	TRBV7-4	TGTGCCAGCAGCTTAGAGGGGGTCAAATCCCACGAGCAGTACTTC	CASSLEGVKSHEQYF
.	TRBJ2-5	.	TRBV18	TGTGCCAGCTCTCCTCCCCAGGGTATAGAGACCCAGTACTTC	CASSPPQGIETQYF
.	TRBJ2-7	TRBD2	TRBV11-1	TGTGCCAGCAGCCAGGGGACTAGCGGGGGGGCCTTTTACGAGCAGTACTTC	CASSQGTSGGAFYEQYF
once	TRBJ1-2	TRBD1	TRBV7-2	TGTGCCAGCTTCGACAGGGCCTACTATGGCTACACCTTC	CASFDRAYYGYTF
.	TRBJ1-3	.	TRBV7-3	TGTGCCAGCAGCTTAACGGGGGGCTCTGGAAACACCATATATTTT	CASSLTGGSGNTIYF
.	TRBJ1-5	.	TRBV2	TGTGCCAGCAGTGAACGAGTCTCGGCCCAGCATTTT	CASSERVSAQHF
.	TRBJ1-1	.	TRBV6-5	TGTGCCAGCAGTTACTCATACAAAGACACTGAAGCTTTCTTT	CASSYSYKDTEAFF
.	TRBJ1-1	.	TRBV7-9	TGTGCCAGCAGCTTACTCCGGGGGAACACTGAAGCTTTCTTT	CASSLLRGNTEAFF
.	TRBJ2-3	TRBD2	TRBV15	TGTGCCACCAGCAAGCGGGGGGGCCTGGAAACGCAGTATTTT	CATSKRGGLETQYF
.	TRBJ2-7	.	TRBV27	TGTGCCAGCTGCCAGGGGGGCTATTACTACTTC	CASCQGGYYYF
.	TRBJ2-7	.	TRBV2	TGTGCCAGCAGTGAAAGTCCCGCGTCCTCCTACGAGCAGTACTTC	CASSESPASSYEQYF
.	TRBJ2-2	.	TRBV10-1	TGCGCCAGCAGTGAGCGGGGGTCGGACACCGGGGAGCTGTTTTTT	CASSERGSDTGELFF